Listed below are T cell receptor beta chains from one sample, sequenced in a study of control samples from healthy donors and cancer patients. Clones were sequenced by immunoSEQ multiplex PCR, and TCRdb holds only the in-frame ones, with some missing. Of approximately 150,000 clones in the sample, about 91% were seen once. Sequencing was performed on blood. These TCRs come from a man in his late teens or twenties in good health. Each CDR3 is given with its conserved first and last residue. The D gene is left open where the match is weak. Size tells how often a clone was seen (once, few, many) or the class of an expanded clone, and some rows leave it out.

d_gene: -
v_gene: TRBV28
j_gene: TRBJ2-7
abundance: -
CDR3aa: CASTIGLQSSYEQYF
CDR3nt: TGTGCCAGCACCATTGGACTGCAGAGCTCCTACGAGCAGTACTTC

d_gene: -
v_gene: TRBV4-3
j_gene: TRBJ2-6
abundance: -
CDR3aa: CASSQEAGSGANVLTF
CDR3nt: TGCGCCAGCAGCCAAGAGGCGGGCTCTGGGGCCAACGTCCTGACTTTC

d_gene: -
v_gene: TRBV6-2/TRBV6-3
j_gene: TRBJ2-5
abundance: -
CDR3aa: CASSRMVSETQYF
CDR3nt: TGTGCCAGCAGTCGTATGGTTTCAGAGACCCAGTACTTC

d_gene: TRBD1
v_gene: TRBV28
j_gene: TRBJ1-4
abundance: -
CDR3aa: CASSFSRGRNEKLFF
CDR3nt: TGTGCCAGCAGTTTCTCGAGGGGGCGAAATGAAAAACTGTTTTTT

d_gene: -
v_gene: TRBV2
j_gene: TRBJ2-3
abundance: -
CDR3aa: CASSGDTQYF
CDR3nt: TGTGCCAGCAGTGGGGATACGCAGTATTTT

d_gene: -
v_gene: TRBV12-3/TRBV12-4
j_gene: TRBJ1-4
abundance: -
CDR3aa: CARPPEKLFF
CDR3nt: TGTGCCAGGCCCCCTGAAAAACTGTTTTTT

d_gene: -
v_gene: TRBV9
j_gene: TRBJ2-3
abundance: -
CDR3aa: CASSVDHTDTQYF
CDR3nt: TGTGCCAGCAGCGTAGACCACACAGATACGCAGTATTTT

d_gene: TRBD1
v_gene: TRBV19
j_gene: TRBJ1-4
abundance: -
CDR3aa: CASSMWDSQNEKLFF
CDR3nt: TGTGCCAGTAGTATGTGGGACAGTCAAAATGAAAAACTGTTTTTT

d_gene: -
v_gene: TRBV9
j_gene: TRBJ2-7
abundance: -
CDR3aa: CASSVEGNSYEQYF
CDR3nt: TGTGCCAGCAGCGTAGAGGGGAACTCCTACGAGCAGTACTTC

d_gene: TRBD1
v_gene: TRBV19
j_gene: TRBJ1-6
abundance: -
CDR3aa: CASRNRELDRTGGSPLHF
CDR3nt: TGTGCCAGTAGGAACAGAGAATTGGACAGGACGGGGGGTTCACCCCTCCACTTT

d_gene: TRBD1
v_gene: TRBV11-1
j_gene: TRBJ2-4
abundance: -
CDR3aa: CASSPDRGDIQYF
CDR3nt: TGTGCCAGCAGCCCGGACAGGGGAGACATTCAGTACTTC

d_gene: -
v_gene: TRBV6-2/TRBV6-3
j_gene: TRBJ1-1
abundance: -
CDR3aa: CASSYRGIMNTEAFF
CDR3nt: TGTGCCAGCAGTTACAGGGGGATCATGAACACTGAAGCTTTCTTT

d_gene: -
v_gene: TRBV11-3
j_gene: TRBJ2-5
abundance: once
CDR3aa: CASSPGVGDNQETQYF
CDR3nt: TGTGCCAGCAGCCCTGGGGTGGGGGATAACCAAGAGACCCAGTACTTC

d_gene: TRBD2
v_gene: TRBV7-2
j_gene: TRBJ2-7
abundance: -
CDR3aa: CASSLGGGRDEQYF
CDR3nt: TGTGCCAGCAGCTTAGGGGGAGGGAGGGACGAGCAGTACTTC

d_gene: -
v_gene: TRBV18
j_gene: TRBJ2-7
abundance: -
CDR3aa: CASSPLRGEQYF
CDR3nt: TGTGCCAGCTCACCCCTTCGGGGAGAGCAGTACTTC

d_gene: TRBD2
v_gene: TRBV9
j_gene: TRBJ2-2
abundance: -
CDR3aa: CASSVASGGRNTGELFF
CDR3nt: TGTGCCAGCAGCGTAGCTAGCGGGGGGCGGAACACCGGGGAGCTGTTTTTT

d_gene: -
v_gene: TRBV5-4
j_gene: TRBJ2-1
abundance: -
CDR3aa: CASSIGPQGVDEQFF
CDR3nt: TGTGCCAGCAGCATCGGGCCCCAGGGCGTTGATGAGCAGTTCTTC

d_gene: TRBD1
v_gene: TRBV11-2
j_gene: TRBJ1-2
abundance: -
CDR3aa: CASSSARGLYGYTF
CDR3nt: TGTGCCAGCAGCTCAGCCAGGGGGCTCTATGGCTACACCTTC

d_gene: -
v_gene: TRBV6-5
j_gene: TRBJ1-1
abundance: -
CDR3aa: CASSYSWAYTEAFF
CDR3nt: TGTGCCAGCAGTTACTCGTGGGCGTACACTGAAGCTTTCTTT

d_gene: TRBD1
v_gene: TRBV18
j_gene: TRBJ1-2
abundance: -
CDR3aa: CASRDQKLTGDHYGYTF
CDR3nt: TGTGCCAGCCGAGACCAGAAACTAACAGGGGATCACTATGGCTACACCTTC

d_gene: -
v_gene: TRBV10-2
j_gene: TRBJ1-2
abundance: once
CDR3aa: CASRQGGQGYTF
CDR3nt: TGCGCCAGCAGACAGGGCGGTCAGGGCTACACCTTC

d_gene: -
v_gene: TRBV28
j_gene: TRBJ2-7
abundance: -
CDR3aa: CASSVPGQMSYEQYF
CDR3nt: TGTGCCAGCAGCGTCCCGGGACAAATGTCCTACGAGCAGTACTTC

d_gene: -
v_gene: TRBV11-2
j_gene: TRBJ2-7
abundance: -
CDR3aa: CASSSGYTYEQYF
CDR3nt: TGTGCCAGCAGCTCAGGCTACACCTACGAGCAGTACTTC

d_gene: -
v_gene: TRBV6-5
j_gene: TRBJ2-7
abundance: -
CDR3aa: CASSYSSTRSYEQYF
CDR3nt: TGTGCCAGCAGTTACTCATCGACTAGAAGCTACGAGCAGTACTTC

d_gene: TRBD1
v_gene: TRBV2
j_gene: TRBJ1-6
abundance: -
CDR3aa: CASSGQDTSPLHF
CDR3nt: TGTGCCAGCAGCGGACAGGACACGTCACCCCTCCACTTT

d_gene: -
v_gene: TRBV2
j_gene: TRBJ2-3
abundance: -
CDR3aa: CASKVEGGARDTQYF
CDR3nt: TGTGCCAGCAAGGTAGAGGGCGGGGCGCGAGATACGCAGTATTTT

d_gene: -
v_gene: TRBV6-4
j_gene: TRBJ2-3
abundance: -
CDR3aa: CASSEDGDTQYF
CDR3nt: TGTGCCAGCAGTGAAGATGGGGATACGCAGTATTTT

d_gene: TRBD1
v_gene: TRBV11-3
j_gene: TRBJ2-1
abundance: -
CDR3aa: CASSGRGHNNEQFF
CDR3nt: TGTGCCAGCAGCGGCAGGGGGCACAACAATGAGCAGTTCTTC

d_gene: -
v_gene: TRBV2
j_gene: TRBJ1-1
abundance: -
CDR3aa: CASSLDSHMNTEAFF
CDR3nt: TGTGCCAGCAGTCTGGACAGCCACATGAACACTGAAGCTTTCTTT

d_gene: -
v_gene: TRBV6-6
j_gene: TRBJ1-5
abundance: -
CDR3aa: CASRQGSNQPQHF
CDR3nt: TGTGCCAGCAGACAGGGAAGCAATCAGCCCCAGCATTTT

d_gene: TRBD1
v_gene: TRBV19
j_gene: TRBJ1-5
abundance: -
CDR3aa: CASSPRQGASNQPQHF
CDR3nt: TGTGCCAGTAGTCCGAGACAGGGGGCGAGCAATCAGCCCCAGCATTTT

d_gene: -
v_gene: TRBV14
j_gene: TRBJ1-3
abundance: -
CDR3aa: CASSLDRLRSGNTIYF
CDR3nt: TGTGCCAGCAGCCTCGACAGGCTTCGCTCTGGAAACACCATATATTTT

d_gene: -
v_gene: TRBV3-1/TRBV3-2
j_gene: TRBJ2-1
abundance: -
CDR3aa: CASSRNINEQFF
CDR3nt: TGTGCCAGCAGCCGAAATATAAATGAGCAGTTCTTC

d_gene: -
v_gene: TRBV24-1
j_gene: TRBJ2-2
abundance: -
CDR3aa: CATSDFRRGGPTGELFF
CDR3nt: TGTGCCACCAGTGATTTTCGGCGCGGAGGACCCACCGGGGAGCTGTTTTTT

d_gene: -
v_gene: TRBV27
j_gene: TRBJ2-2
abundance: -
CDR3aa: CASSLFGRSNTGELFF
CDR3nt: TGTGCCAGCAGTTTATTCGGCCGTAGTAACACCGGGGAGCTGTTTTTT

d_gene: -
v_gene: TRBV28
j_gene: TRBJ1-5
abundance: -
CDR3aa: CASSLGQGNQPQHF
CDR3nt: TGTGCCAGCAGTTTGGGGCAGGGGAACCAGCCCCAGCATTTT

d_gene: -
v_gene: TRBV2
j_gene: TRBJ2-7
abundance: -
CDR3aa: CASSRPGRRGEQYF
CDR3nt: TGTGCCAGCAGCAGGCCGGGACGGAGGGGCGAGCAGTACTTC

d_gene: TRBD2
v_gene: TRBV9
j_gene: TRBJ2-1
abundance: -
CDR3aa: CARRAGGGGGNEQFF
CDR3nt: TGTGCCCGCCGCGCGGGCGGTGGGGGGGGCAATGAGCAGTTCTTC

d_gene: -
v_gene: TRBV4-3
j_gene: TRBJ1-5
abundance: few
CDR3aa: CASSPGLNQPQHF
CDR3nt: TGCGCCAGCAGCCCAGGGCTCAATCAGCCCCAGCATTTT

d_gene: -
v_gene: TRBV5-1
j_gene: TRBJ1-1
abundance: -
CDR3aa: CASSLDGRNTEAFF
CDR3nt: TGCGCCAGCAGCTTGGACGGACGGAACACTGAAGCTTTCTTT

d_gene: TRBD1
v_gene: TRBV5-3
j_gene: TRBJ2-1
abundance: -
CDR3aa: CARSPRDRAYNEQFF
CDR3nt: TGTGCCAGAAGCCCCCGGGACAGGGCTTACAATGAGCAGTTCTTC

d_gene: -
v_gene: TRBV11-2
j_gene: TRBJ1-4
abundance: -
CDR3aa: CASSITGAGSNEKLFF
CDR3nt: TGTGCCAGCAGCATCACGGGGGCTGGCAGCAATGAAAAACTGTTTTTT

d_gene: TRBD1
v_gene: TRBV7-3
j_gene: TRBJ1-1
abundance: once
CDR3aa: CASSLEGASSEAFF
CDR3nt: TGTGCCAGCAGCTTAGAGGGGGCGTCCTCTGAAGCTTTCTTT

d_gene: -
v_gene: TRBV6-1
j_gene: TRBJ1-2
abundance: -
CDR3aa: CASSEQGNYGYTF
CDR3nt: TGTGCCAGCAGTGAACAGGGGAACTATGGCTACACCTTC

d_gene: -
v_gene: TRBV3-1/TRBV3-2
j_gene: TRBJ2-3
abundance: -
CDR3aa: CASSPHSPAGGADTQYF
CDR3nt: TGTGCCAGCAGCCCTCACAGCCCGGCCGGCGGGGCAGATACGCAGTATTTT